This entry is about one TCR beta chain. Eight cDNA synthesis reactions were run for every sample. TCRdb reprocessed the 5' RACE reads and stores each CDR3 protein as one record, lacking DNA. This sample carries just over 300,000 distinct CDR3 sequences, with 5.6% going to the ten biggest clones. This entry is derived from a study of monozygotic twins with inflammatory bowel disease. The clonotype comes from a human donor with ulcerative colitis or Crohn's disease, or a healthy co-twin of an affected twin (not recorded which). Input material: blood.

CDR3 in amino acids: CASSFNPGLPSYNEQFF. This chain links TRBV6-2 or TRBV6-3 with TRBJ2-1; TCRdb's D call of TRBD1 is untestable without DNA. There are 17 residues in the CDR3. CDR1 and CDR2 from the germline V gene are MNHEY and SVGEGT.